This TCR beta chain was captured in a study of T-cell reconstitution after alpha-beta-depleted transplantation in children. This clonotype was seen only a few times. Unique molecular identifiers were incorporated into the prepared TCRbeta library. Each CDR3 protein gets one entry after TCRdb re-called the PCR reads with MiXCR. Found here are about 460,000 distinct CDR3 sequences, around 13% of them singletons; the top ten hold 4.5% to 6%. The CDR3 runs to 16 residues. Germline-derived CDR1 and CDR2 are MGHDK and SYGVNS. The V and J ends lost 1 base and 8 bases respectively, with 15 bases between them.

J is TRBJ1-6 and V is TRBV25-1; D perhaps matches TRBD1 (6 bases). The material was PBMCs from the stem cell graft donor, obtained from the stem cell graft. The clonotype comes from a human donor who donated a stem cell graft to a child with combined immunodeficiency. The CDR3 DNA is TGTGCCAGCAGTGAATCTCTGGGGGAGGGGGATTCACCCCTCCACTTT. This translates into CASSESLGEGDSPLHF.